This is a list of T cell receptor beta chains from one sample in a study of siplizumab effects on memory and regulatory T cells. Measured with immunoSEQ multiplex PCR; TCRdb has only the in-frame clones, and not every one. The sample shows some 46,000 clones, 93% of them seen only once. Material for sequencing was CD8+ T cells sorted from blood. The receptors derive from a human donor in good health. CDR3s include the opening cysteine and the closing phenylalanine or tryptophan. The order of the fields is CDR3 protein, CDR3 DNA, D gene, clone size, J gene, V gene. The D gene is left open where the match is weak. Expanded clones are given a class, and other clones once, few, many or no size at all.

CDR3 protein: CASSVSRSLSGANVLTF
CDR3 DNA: TGTGCCAGCAGCGTCTCTCGGAGCCTCTCTGGGGCCAACGTCCTGACTTTC
D gene: -
clone size: -
J gene: TRBJ2-6
V gene: TRBV9

CDR3 protein: CASSWGQVGSYNEQFF
CDR3 DNA: TGTGCCAGCAGCTGGGGACAGGTGGGCTCCTACAATGAGCAGTTCTTC
D gene: TRBD1
clone size: -
J gene: TRBJ2-1
V gene: TRBV5-6

CDR3 protein: CASSFSRGHSYEQYF
CDR3 DNA: TGTGCCAGCAGTTTCAGTCGCGGGCACTCCTACGAGCAGTACTTC
D gene: -
clone size: -
J gene: TRBJ2-7
V gene: TRBV28

CDR3 protein: CASSVEREMNTEAFF
CDR3 DNA: TGTGCCAGCAGCGTAGAGAGGGAAATGAACACTGAAGCTTTCTTT
D gene: -
clone size: -
J gene: TRBJ1-1
V gene: TRBV9

CDR3 protein: CASSFPGSDPQFF
CDR3 DNA: TGTGCCAGCAGTTTTCCTGGGTCAGATCCGCAGTTCTTC
D gene: -
clone size: -
J gene: TRBJ2-1
V gene: TRBV27

CDR3 protein: CASSIFLTDNEQFF
CDR3 DNA: TGTGCCAGTAGTATATTTTTGACTGACAATGAGCAGTTCTTC
D gene: -
clone size: -
J gene: TRBJ2-1
V gene: TRBV19

CDR3 protein: CASSPPSVVLARGSYNEQFF
CDR3 DNA: TGTGCCAGCAGCCCCCCGTCGGTGGTGTTAGCGCGTGGATCCTACAATGAGCAGTTCTTC
D gene: -
clone size: -
J gene: TRBJ2-1
V gene: TRBV14

CDR3 protein: CSAMTGTPSYGYTF
CDR3 DNA: TGCAGCGCCATGACAGGGACCCCCTCCTATGGCTACACCTTC
D gene: TRBD1
clone size: -
J gene: TRBJ1-2
V gene: TRBV29-1

CDR3 protein: CASSSGTGDSYEQYF
CDR3 DNA: TGCGCCAGCAGCTCCGGGACAGGGGACTCCTACGAGCAGTACTTC
D gene: TRBD1
clone size: -
J gene: TRBJ2-7
V gene: TRBV5-1

CDR3 protein: CASSLDSLAGAVGELFF
CDR3 DNA: TGTGCCAGCAGCTTAGATTCTCTAGCGGGAGCCGTCGGGGAGCTGTTTTTT
D gene: TRBD2
clone size: -
J gene: TRBJ2-2
V gene: TRBV7-9

CDR3 protein: CASSLILLYEQYF
CDR3 DNA: TGTGCCAGCAGCTTAATCCTACTCTACGAGCAGTACTTC
D gene: -
clone size: -
J gene: TRBJ2-7
V gene: TRBV5-6

CDR3 protein: CASRHSPEDTQYF
CDR3 DNA: TGTGCCAGCAGACATTCGCCCGAAGATACGCAGTATTTT
D gene: -
clone size: -
J gene: TRBJ2-3
V gene: TRBV13

CDR3 protein: CASSPWGGEQYF
CDR3 DNA: TGTGCCAGCAGCCCGTGGGGGGGTGAGCAGTACTTC
D gene: TRBD2
clone size: -
J gene: TRBJ2-7
V gene: TRBV28

CDR3 protein: CASSLIIRGTGANVLTF
CDR3 DNA: TGTGCCAGCAGCTTAATCATAAGGGGAACTGGGGCCAACGTCCTGACTTTC
D gene: -
clone size: -
J gene: TRBJ2-6
V gene: TRBV7-8

CDR3 protein: CASSLYGSRGQPQHF
CDR3 DNA: TGTGCCAGCTCCCTTTACGGATCCCGGGGTCAGCCCCAGCATTTT
D gene: -
clone size: -
J gene: TRBJ1-5
V gene: TRBV28

CDR3 protein: CASSLEVGRAQYF
CDR3 DNA: TGTGCCAGCAGCTTGGAGGTGGGCCGGGCCCAGTACTTC
D gene: -
clone size: -
J gene: TRBJ2-5
V gene: TRBV5-6

CDR3 protein: CASSILVGSNYGYTF
CDR3 DNA: TGTGCCAGTAGTATCTTGGTGGGGTCTAACTATGGCTACACCTTC
D gene: -
clone size: once
J gene: TRBJ1-2
V gene: TRBV19

CDR3 protein: CASSLAGAEQFF
CDR3 DNA: TGCGCCAGCTCGCTAGCGGGAGCTGAGCAGTTCTTC
D gene: TRBD2
clone size: -
J gene: TRBJ2-1
V gene: TRBV5-1

CDR3 protein: CASSLYATVKETQYF
CDR3 DNA: TGTGCCAGCAGTTTATACGCGACAGTTAAGGAGACCCAGTACTTC
D gene: -
clone size: -
J gene: TRBJ2-5
V gene: TRBV27

CDR3 protein: CASSESGAGPGNEQFF
CDR3 DNA: TGCGCCAGCAGTGAGTCGGGAGCGGGACCGGGGAATGAGCAGTTCTTC
D gene: TRBD2
clone size: once
J gene: TRBJ2-1
V gene: TRBV10-1

CDR3 protein: CASSQDDQRESTDTQYF
CDR3 DNA: TGCGCCAGCAGCCAAGATGACCAGCGGGAAAGCACAGATACGCAGTATTTT
D gene: TRBD2
clone size: -
J gene: TRBJ2-3
V gene: TRBV4-1

CDR3 protein: CASSEPRHTENYGYTF
CDR3 DNA: TGTGCCAGCAGTGAACCTCGACACACTGAAAACTATGGCTACACCTTC
D gene: -
clone size: -
J gene: TRBJ1-2
V gene: TRBV2

CDR3 protein: CASTLDSLANTGELFF
CDR3 DNA: TGTGCCAGCACTCTCGACAGTCTCGCGAACACCGGGGAGCTGTTTTTT
D gene: -
clone size: -
J gene: TRBJ2-2
V gene: TRBV6-6

CDR3 protein: CASSLRGGYGYTF
CDR3 DNA: TGTGCCAGCAGTTTACGCGGGGGCTATGGCTACACCTTC
D gene: -
clone size: -
J gene: TRBJ1-2
V gene: TRBV28

CDR3 protein: CASSPIDKINEQFF
CDR3 DNA: TGTGCCAGCTCGCCTATCGACAAAATCAATGAGCAGTTCTTC
D gene: -
clone size: once
J gene: TRBJ2-1
V gene: TRBV18

CDR3 protein: CASRYLGLAGHYSYNEQFF
CDR3 DNA: TGTGCCAGCCGATACCTGGGACTAGCGGGACATTACTCCTACAATGAGCAGTTCTTC
D gene: TRBD2
clone size: -
J gene: TRBJ2-1
V gene: TRBV28

CDR3 protein: CASSLSGNPYNEQFF
CDR3 DNA: TGTGCCAGCAGCCTAAGCGGGAACCCCTACAATGAGCAGTTCTTC
D gene: TRBD2
clone size: -
J gene: TRBJ2-1
V gene: TRBV9

CDR3 protein: CASGSKDRLGQTTTNEKLFF
CDR3 DNA: TGTGCCAGCGGGTCAAAAGATCGTCTAGGGCAGACAACAACTAATGAAAAACTGTTTTTT
D gene: -
clone size: -
J gene: TRBJ1-4
V gene: TRBV5-4

CDR3 protein: CASSEWDRDTGELFF
CDR3 DNA: TGTGCCAGTAGTGAATGGGACAGGGACACCGGGGAGCTGTTTTTT
D gene: TRBD1
clone size: -
J gene: TRBJ2-2
V gene: TRBV19

CDR3 protein: CASSRDFYPLRAFF
CDR3 DNA: TGTGCCAGCAGCCGCGACTTTTATCCCTTGAGGGCTTTCTTT
D gene: -
clone size: -
J gene: TRBJ1-1
V gene: TRBV11-2

CDR3 protein: CASSFGQHPEQYF
CDR3 DNA: TGTGCCAGCAGCTTCGGACAGCACCCCGAGCAGTACTTC
D gene: -
clone size: -
J gene: TRBJ2-7
V gene: TRBV13